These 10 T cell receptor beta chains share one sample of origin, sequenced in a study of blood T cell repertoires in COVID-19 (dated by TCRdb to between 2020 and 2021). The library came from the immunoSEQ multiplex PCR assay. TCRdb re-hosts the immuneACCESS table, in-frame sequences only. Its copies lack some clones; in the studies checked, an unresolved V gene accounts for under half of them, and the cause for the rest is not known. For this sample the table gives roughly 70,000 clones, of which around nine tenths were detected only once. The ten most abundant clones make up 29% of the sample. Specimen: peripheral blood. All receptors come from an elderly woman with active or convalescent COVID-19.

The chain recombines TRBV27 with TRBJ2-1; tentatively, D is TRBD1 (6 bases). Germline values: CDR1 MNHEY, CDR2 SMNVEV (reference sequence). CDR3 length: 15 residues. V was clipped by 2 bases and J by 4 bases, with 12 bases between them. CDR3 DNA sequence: TGTGCCAGCAGTTTAAAACAGGGAGATTACAATGAGCAGTTCTTC. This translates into CASSLKQGDYNEQFF.

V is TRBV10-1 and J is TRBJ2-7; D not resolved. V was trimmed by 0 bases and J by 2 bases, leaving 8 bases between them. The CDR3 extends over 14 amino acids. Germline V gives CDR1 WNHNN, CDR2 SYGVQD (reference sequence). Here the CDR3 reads CASSESRVPYEQYF. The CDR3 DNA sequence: TGCGCCAGCAGTGAGTCCCGGGTTCCCTACGAGCAGTACTTC.

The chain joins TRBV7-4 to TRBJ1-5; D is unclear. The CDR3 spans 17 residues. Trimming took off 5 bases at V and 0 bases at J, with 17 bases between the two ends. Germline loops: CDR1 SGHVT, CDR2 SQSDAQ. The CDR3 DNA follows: TGTGCCAGCAGCCCCTCGACAAATTCGGATAGCAATCAGCCCCAGCATTTT. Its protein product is CASSPSTNSDSNQPQHF.

CDR3 region: CASSPLRPSRRESNYGYTF. The CDR3 nucleotides read TGTGCCAGCTCACCACTGAGGCCTTCACGGAGGGAGTCGAACTATGGCTACACCTTC. The chain uses TRBV18 and TRBJ1-2, with D hard to call. V dropped 1 base and J dropped 2 bases, with 23 bases sitting between them. CDR3 length equals 19 residues. Germline CDR1 is KGHSH and CDR2 is LQKENI.

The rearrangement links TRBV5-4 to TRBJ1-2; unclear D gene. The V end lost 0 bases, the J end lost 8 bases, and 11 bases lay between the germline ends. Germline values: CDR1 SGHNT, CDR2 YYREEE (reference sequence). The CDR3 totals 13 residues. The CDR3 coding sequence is TGTGCCAGCAGCTTGGACGGGAGGGAAGGCTACACCTTC. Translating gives CASSLDGREGYTF.

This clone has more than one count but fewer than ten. The CDR3 DNA reads TGTGCCAGCAGCGCCCCCGGGACAGGGCTGTTCGGGGAGCTGTTTTTT. Its protein product is CASSAPGTGLFGELFF. V gene TRBV9 combines with J gene TRBJ2-2; 9 bases are a match to TRBD1. Germline V gene data show CDR1 as SGDLS and CDR2 as YYNGEE. The CDR3 is 16 amino acids. V lost 3 bases, J lost 7 bases, and 10 bases stayed unmatched. Combining the CDR3 with reference TRBV9 and TRBJ2-2 gives the whole variable domain DSGVTQTPKHLITATGQRVTLRCSPRSGDLSVYWYQQSLDQGLQFLIQYYNGEERAKGNILERFSAQQFPDLHSELNLSSLELGDSALYFCASSAPGTGLFGELFFGEGSRLTVL.

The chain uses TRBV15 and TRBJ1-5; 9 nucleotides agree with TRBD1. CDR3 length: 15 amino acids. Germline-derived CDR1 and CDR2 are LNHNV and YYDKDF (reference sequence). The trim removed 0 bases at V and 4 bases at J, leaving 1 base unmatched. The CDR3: CATSRDDRGNQPQHF. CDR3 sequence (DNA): TGTGCCACCAGCAGAGACGACAGGGGGAATCAGCCCCAGCATTTT.

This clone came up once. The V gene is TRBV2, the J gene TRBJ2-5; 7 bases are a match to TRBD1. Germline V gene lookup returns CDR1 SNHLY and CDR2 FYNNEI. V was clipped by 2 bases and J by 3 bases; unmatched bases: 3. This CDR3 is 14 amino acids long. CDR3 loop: CASSEWQGEETQYF. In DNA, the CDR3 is TGTGCCAGCAGTGAATGGCAGGGGGAAGAGACCCAGTACTTC.

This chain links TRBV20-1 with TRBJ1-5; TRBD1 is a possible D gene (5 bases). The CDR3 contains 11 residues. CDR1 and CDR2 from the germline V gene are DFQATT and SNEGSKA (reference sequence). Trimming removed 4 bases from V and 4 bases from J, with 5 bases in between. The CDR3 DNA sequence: TGCAGTGCTACAGGGAATCAGCCCCAGCATTTT. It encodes CSATGNQPQHF.

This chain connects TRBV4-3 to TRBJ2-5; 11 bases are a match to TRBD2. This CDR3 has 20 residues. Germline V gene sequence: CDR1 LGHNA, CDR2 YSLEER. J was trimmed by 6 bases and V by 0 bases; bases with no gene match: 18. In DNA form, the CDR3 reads TGCGCCAGCAGCCAAGAGCCGGCGGGACTGACTAGCGGGAATACAAAGACCCAGTACTTC. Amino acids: CASSQEPAGLTSGNTKTQYF.